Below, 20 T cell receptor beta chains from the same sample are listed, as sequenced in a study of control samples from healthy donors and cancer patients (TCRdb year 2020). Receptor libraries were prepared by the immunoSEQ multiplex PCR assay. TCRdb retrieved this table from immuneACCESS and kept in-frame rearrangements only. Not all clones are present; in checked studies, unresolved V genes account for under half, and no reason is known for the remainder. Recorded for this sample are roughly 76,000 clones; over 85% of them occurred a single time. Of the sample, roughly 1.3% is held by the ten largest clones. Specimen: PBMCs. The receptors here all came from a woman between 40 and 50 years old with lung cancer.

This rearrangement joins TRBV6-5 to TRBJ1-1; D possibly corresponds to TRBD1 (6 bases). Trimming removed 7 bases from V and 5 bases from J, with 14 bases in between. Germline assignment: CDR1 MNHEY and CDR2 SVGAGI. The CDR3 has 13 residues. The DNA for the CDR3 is TGTGCCAGCAATAAACAGGGCGGGACTGAAGCTTTCTTT. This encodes CASNKQGGTEAFF.

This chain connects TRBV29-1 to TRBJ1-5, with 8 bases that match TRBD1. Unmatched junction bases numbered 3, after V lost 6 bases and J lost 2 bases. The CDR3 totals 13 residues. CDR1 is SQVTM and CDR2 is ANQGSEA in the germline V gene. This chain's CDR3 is CSVETGGNQPQHF. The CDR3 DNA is TGCAGCGTGGAGACAGGGGGCAATCAGCCCCAGCATTTT.

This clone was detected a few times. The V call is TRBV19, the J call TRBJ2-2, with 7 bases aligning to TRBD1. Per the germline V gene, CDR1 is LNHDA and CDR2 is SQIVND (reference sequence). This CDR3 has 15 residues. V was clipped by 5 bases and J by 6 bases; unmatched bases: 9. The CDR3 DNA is TGTGCCAGTAGTCTAGGGGGCAGTAGGGCCGGGGAGCTGTTTTTT. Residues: CASSLGGSRAGELFF.

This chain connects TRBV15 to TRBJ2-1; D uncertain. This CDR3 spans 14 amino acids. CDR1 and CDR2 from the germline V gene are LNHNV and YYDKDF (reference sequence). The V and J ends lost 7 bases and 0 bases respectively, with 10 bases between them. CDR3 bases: TGTGCCACCAACCCGGACCCCTCCTACAATGAGCAGTTCTTC. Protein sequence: CATNPDPSYNEQFF.

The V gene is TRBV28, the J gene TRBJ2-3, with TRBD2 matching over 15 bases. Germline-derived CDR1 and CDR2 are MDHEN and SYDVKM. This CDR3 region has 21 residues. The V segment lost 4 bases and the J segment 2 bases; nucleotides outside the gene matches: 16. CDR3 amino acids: CASSSDRTSGGAMANTDTQYF. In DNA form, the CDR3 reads TGTGCCAGCAGTTCCGATCGGACTAGCGGGGGGGCGATGGCGAACACAGATACGCAGTATTTT.

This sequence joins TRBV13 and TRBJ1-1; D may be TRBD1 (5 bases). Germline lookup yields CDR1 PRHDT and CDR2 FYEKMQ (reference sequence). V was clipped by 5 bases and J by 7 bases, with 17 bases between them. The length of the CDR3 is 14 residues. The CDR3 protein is CASSHILRGREAFF. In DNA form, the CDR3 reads TGTGCCAGCAGCCACATCCTGAGGGGCCGTGAAGCTTTCTTT.

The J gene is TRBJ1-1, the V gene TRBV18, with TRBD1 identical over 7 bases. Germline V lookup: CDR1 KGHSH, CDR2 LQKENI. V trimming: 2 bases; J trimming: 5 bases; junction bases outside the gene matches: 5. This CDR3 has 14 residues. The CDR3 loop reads CASSPDRVGTEAFF. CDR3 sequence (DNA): TGTGCCAGCTCACCAGACAGGGTGGGTACTGAAGCTTTCTTT.

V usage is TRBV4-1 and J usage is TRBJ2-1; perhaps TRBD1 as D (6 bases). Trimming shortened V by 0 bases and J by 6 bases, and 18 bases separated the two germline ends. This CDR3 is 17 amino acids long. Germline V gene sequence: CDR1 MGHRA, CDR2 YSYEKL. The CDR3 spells CASSQDLPQGIGNEQFF. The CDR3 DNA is TGCGCCAGCAGCCAAGATCTCCCACAGGGAATTGGCAATGAGCAGTTCTTC.

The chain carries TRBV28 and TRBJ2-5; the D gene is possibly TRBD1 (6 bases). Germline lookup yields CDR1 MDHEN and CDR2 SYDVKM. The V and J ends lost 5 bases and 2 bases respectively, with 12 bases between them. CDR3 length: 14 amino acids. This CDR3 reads CASSKRDKQETQYF. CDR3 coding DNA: TGTGCCAGCAGTAAACGGGACAAGCAAGAGACCCAGTACTTC.

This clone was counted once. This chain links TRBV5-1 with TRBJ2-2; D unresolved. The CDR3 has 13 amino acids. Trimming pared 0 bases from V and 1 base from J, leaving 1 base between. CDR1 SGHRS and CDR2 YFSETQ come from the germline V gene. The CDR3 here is CASSLGNTGELFF. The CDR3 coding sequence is TGCGCCAGCAGCTTGGGGAACACCGGGGAGCTGTTTTTT.

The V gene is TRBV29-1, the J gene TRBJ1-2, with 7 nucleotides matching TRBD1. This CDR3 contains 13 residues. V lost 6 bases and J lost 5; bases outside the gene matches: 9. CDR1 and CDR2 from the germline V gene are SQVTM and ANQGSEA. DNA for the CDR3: TGCAGCGTAGACAGGGAGGAAGGATATGGCTACACCTTC. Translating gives CSVDREEGYGYTF.

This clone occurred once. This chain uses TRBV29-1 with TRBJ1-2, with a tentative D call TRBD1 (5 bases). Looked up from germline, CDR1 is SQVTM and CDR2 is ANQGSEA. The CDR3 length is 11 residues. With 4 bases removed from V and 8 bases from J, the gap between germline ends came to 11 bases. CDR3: CSVAGGRGYTF. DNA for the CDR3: TGCAGCGTTGCCGGGGGACGGGGCTACACCTTC. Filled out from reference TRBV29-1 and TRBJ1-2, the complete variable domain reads SAVISQKPSRDICQRGTSLTIQCQVDSQVTMMFWYRQQPGQSLTLIATANQGSEATYESGFVIDKFPISRPNLTFSTLTVSNMSPEDSSIYLCSVAGGRGYTFGSGTRLTVV.

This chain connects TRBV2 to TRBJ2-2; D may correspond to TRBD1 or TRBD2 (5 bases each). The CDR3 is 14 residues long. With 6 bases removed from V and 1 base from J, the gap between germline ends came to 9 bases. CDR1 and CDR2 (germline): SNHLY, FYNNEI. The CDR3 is CASRGTGNTGELFF. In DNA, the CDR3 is TGTGCCAGCAGAGGGACGGGGAACACCGGGGAGCTGTTTTTT.

CDR3 amino acids: CASSRGTSGGTWETQYF. The CDR3 DNA follows: TGTGCCAGCAGCCGAGGGACTAGCGGGGGGACGTGGGAGACCCAGTACTTC. V is TRBV6-6 and J is TRBJ2-5; TRBD2 matches 15 bases. The junction had 10 bases not matched to a gene; V was cut back by 6 bases and J by 5 bases. CDR3 length equals 17 residues. Germline V lookup: CDR1 MNHNY, CDR2 SVGAGI (reference sequence).

As DNA, the CDR3 is TGTGCCAGCAGTGCCACAAGCAATCAGCCCCAGCATTTT. Its translation: CASSATSNQPQHF. V usage is TRBV6-4 and J usage is TRBJ1-5, with no clear D. V was pared by 4 bases and J by 1 base, with 5 bases between. This CDR3 is 13 amino acids long. In germline, CDR1 is MRHNA, CDR2 SNTAGT.

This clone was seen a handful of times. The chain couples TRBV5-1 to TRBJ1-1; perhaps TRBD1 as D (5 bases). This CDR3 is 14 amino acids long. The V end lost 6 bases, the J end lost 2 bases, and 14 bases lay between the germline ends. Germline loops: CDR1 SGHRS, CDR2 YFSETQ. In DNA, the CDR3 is TGCGCCAGCACCCCTCACGACAGCAACACTGAAGCTTTCTTT. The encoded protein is CASTPHDSNTEAFF.

CDR3 in DNA: TGTGCTAGTGTCCTCCCCGACAGTTTCGAGGGCTACACCTTC. As protein: CASVLPDSFEGYTF. V is TRBV12-5 and J is TRBJ1-2, with D maybe TRBD1 (5 bases). The V end lost 7 bases, the J end lost 8 bases, and 20 bases lay between the germline ends. The germline V gene has CDR1 LGHNT and CDR2 FRNRAP. This CDR3 spans 14 amino acids.

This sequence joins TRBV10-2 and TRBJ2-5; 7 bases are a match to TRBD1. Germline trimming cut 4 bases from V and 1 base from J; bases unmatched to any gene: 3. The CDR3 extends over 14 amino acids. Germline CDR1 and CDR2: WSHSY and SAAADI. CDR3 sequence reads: CASSGTGLQETQYF. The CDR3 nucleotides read TGCGCCAGCAGTGGGACAGGCCTCCAAGAGACCCAGTACTTC.

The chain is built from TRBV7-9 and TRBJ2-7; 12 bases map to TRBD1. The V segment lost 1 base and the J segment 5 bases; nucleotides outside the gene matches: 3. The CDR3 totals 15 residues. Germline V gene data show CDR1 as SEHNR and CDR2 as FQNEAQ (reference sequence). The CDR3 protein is CASSLEGTGGNEQYF. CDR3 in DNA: TGTGCCAGCAGCTTAGAGGGGACAGGGGGCAACGAGCAGTACTTC.

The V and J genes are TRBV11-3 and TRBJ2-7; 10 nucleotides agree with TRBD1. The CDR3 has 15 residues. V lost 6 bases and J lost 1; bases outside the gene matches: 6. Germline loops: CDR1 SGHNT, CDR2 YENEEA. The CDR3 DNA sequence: TGTGCCAGCAGAAACCGGGACAGGGGATCCTACGAGCAGTACTTC. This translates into CASRNRDRGSYEQYF.